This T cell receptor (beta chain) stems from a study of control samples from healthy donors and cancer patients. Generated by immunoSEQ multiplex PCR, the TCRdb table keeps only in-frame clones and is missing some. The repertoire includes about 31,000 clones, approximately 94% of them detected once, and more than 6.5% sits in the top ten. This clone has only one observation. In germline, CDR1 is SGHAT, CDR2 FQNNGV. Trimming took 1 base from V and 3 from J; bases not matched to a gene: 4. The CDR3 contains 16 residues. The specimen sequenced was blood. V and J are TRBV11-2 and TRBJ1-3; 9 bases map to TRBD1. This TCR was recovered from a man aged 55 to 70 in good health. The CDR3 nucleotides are TGTGCCAGCAGCTTAGTGGGACAGGGAAATGGAAACACCATATATTTT. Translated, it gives CASSLVGQGNGNTIYF.